These 27 T cell receptor beta chains originate from one sample sequenced in a study of T-cell reconstitution after alpha-beta-depleted transplantation in children. Researchers prepared the TCRbeta library using unique molecular identifiers, the study reports. One entry per CDR3 protein, called by TCRdb with MiXCR from the PCR reads. In the table there are roughly 500,000 distinct CDR3 sequences, approximately 12% of which are singletons. The sample was PBMCs from the stem cell graft donor, taken from the stem cell graft. The source is a human donor who donated a stem cell graft to a child with combined immunodeficiency.

The V gene is TRBV27, the J gene TRBJ1-1; 7 positions match TRBD1. The length of the CDR3 is 16 residues. V was pared by 6 bases and J by 1 base, with 11 bases of the junction left unmatched. CDR1 MNHEY and CDR2 SMNVEV come from the germline V gene (reference sequence). CDR3 in amino acids: CASRSVQGIRNTEAFF. The CDR3, as DNA: TGTGCCAGCAGATCCGTACAGGGGATTAGGAACACTGAAGCTTTCTTT.

This sequence joins TRBV20-1 and TRBJ2-7, with 8 bases aligning to TRBD1. Germline assignment: CDR1 DFQATT and CDR2 SNEGSKA (reference sequence). The CDR3 totals 17 residues. The junction had 12 bases not matched to a gene; V was cut back by 0 bases and J by 2 bases. CDR3 sequence: CSARDIGTGGSPYEQYF. Here the CDR3 DNA reads TGCAGTGCTAGAGACATCGGGACAGGCGGCAGCCCCTACGAGCAGTACTTC.

This clonotype was counted only a few times. This chain links TRBV7-9 with TRBJ2-7; perhaps TRBD2 as D (6 bases). Germline V gives CDR1 SEHNR, CDR2 FQNEAQ (reference sequence). V was trimmed by 2 bases and J by 2 bases, leaving 13 bases between them. This CDR3 is 15 amino acids long. The CDR3 sequence: CASSLLRGPAYEQYF. CDR3 bases: TGTGCCAGCAGCTTATTGCGGGGTCCTGCCTACGAGCAGTACTTC.

This rearrangement joins TRBV29-1 to TRBJ2-1, with 9 bases identical to TRBD2. V was clipped by 7 bases and J by 5 bases; unmatched bases: 3. Germline V gene lookup returns CDR1 SQVTM and CDR2 ANQGSEA. The CDR3 covers 12 residues. CDR3 DNA sequence: TGCAGCGCCGGACTAGCGCACAATGAGCAGTTCTTC. Translation gives CSAGLAHNEQFF.

This clonotype was counted ten times or more. The rearrangement uses TRBV7-2 and TRBJ2-1; D is uncertain. Germline V gene data show CDR1 as SGHTA and CDR2 as FQGNSA. This CDR3 has 16 amino acids. V was pared by 2 bases and J by 7 bases, with 18 bases between. The CDR3 protein is CASSLSGSPGGNEQFF. The CDR3 DNA follows: TGTGCCAGCAGCTTATCGGGCAGCCCCGGTGGGAATGAGCAGTTCTTC.

This clonotype was counted at least ten times. The genes are TRBV12-3 or TRBV12-4 and TRBJ2-5; no firm D call. The CDR3 is made up of 14 amino acids. Trimming removed 3 bases from V and 4 bases from J, with 12 bases in between. CDR3 in amino acids: CASSLMVLGETQYF. In nucleotides, the CDR3 is TGTGCCAGCAGTTTGATGGTCTTAGGAGAGACCCAGTACTTC.

This clonotype was seen once. The chain has TRBV29-1 and TRBJ1-2, with D tentatively TRBD1 (5 bases). The germline gives CDR1 SQVTM, CDR2 ANQGSEA. This CDR3 has 12 residues. The V gene lost 0 bases and the J gene lost 6 bases, with 8 bases spanning the gap. This CDR3 reads CSVEERGNGYTF. DNA of the CDR3: TGCAGCGTTGAAGAGAGGGGTAATGGCTACACCTTC.

This clonotype turned up a few times. The chain joins TRBV5-1 to TRBJ2-5; D is ambiguous. The CDR3 has 11 amino acids. The V gene lost 0 bases and the J gene lost 9 bases, with 6 bases spanning the gap. Germline V gene lookup returns CDR1 SGHRS and CDR2 YFSETQ. The CDR3 loop reads CASSLALSQYF. CDR3 DNA: TGCGCCAGCAGCTTGGCCCTTTCCCAGTACTTC.

The table lists this clonotype with a few counts. V is TRBV30 and J is TRBJ2-3; D uncertain. This CDR3 has 14 amino acids. V dropped 4 bases and J dropped 6 bases, with 17 bases sitting between them. Germline assignment: CDR1 GTSNPN and CDR2 SVGIG (reference sequence). The CDR3 region is CAWTPGLIQDTQYF. The DNA of the CDR3 is TGTGCCTGGACCCCCGGGTTGATCCAGGATACGCAGTATTTT.

The genes are TRBV3-1 and TRBJ2-2, with D unclear. Germline V CDR1 and CDR2: LGHDT, YNNKEL (reference sequence). This CDR3 has 14 amino acids. Trimming pared 8 bases from V and 2 bases from J, leaving 12 bases between. The CDR3: CASGWQLNTGELFF. The CDR3 nucleotides read TGTGCCAGCGGGTGGCAGCTAAACACCGGGGAGCTGTTTTTT.

V is TRBV9 and J is TRBJ2-2; TRBD2 matches at 15 bases. Germline lookup yields CDR1 SGDLS and CDR2 YYNGEE. V gave up 4 bases and J gave up 3 bases; unmatched junction bases: 4. The CDR3 has 17 amino acids. DNA of the CDR3: TGTGCCAGCAGCTTTGGACTAGCGGGAGGGGACACCGGGGAGCTGTTTTTT. Translation: CASSFGLAGGDTGELFF.

Many counts were recorded for this clonotype. The chain has TRBV4-2 and TRBJ2-5; either TRBD1 or TRBD2 may fit D (6 bases each). The germline gives CDR1 LGHNA, CDR2 YNFKEQ. The CDR3 spans 16 residues. V was pared by 4 bases and J by 7 bases, with 22 bases between. The CDR3 here is CASSRLGGMGQVTQYF. In nucleotides, the CDR3 is TGTGCCAGCAGCCGCCTGGGGGGCATGGGCCAGGTGACCCAGTACTTC.

This chain joins TRBV7-2 and TRBJ2-1; D possibly corresponds to TRBD2 (5 bases). The CDR3 length is 14 residues. Trimming took off 0 bases at V and 5 bases at J, with 8 bases between the two ends. Germline lookup yields CDR1 SGHTA and CDR2 FQGNSA. In DNA form, the CDR3 reads TGTGCCAGCAGCTTAGCGCTAGCCAACAATGAGCAGTTCTTC. Translating it yields CASSLALANNEQFF.

A few counts support this clonotype. This chain links TRBV9 with TRBJ2-1; the D gene could be TRBD1 or TRBD2 (5 bases each). The CDR3 sequence is 15 residues long. Deletions cut 3 bases from V and 6 bases from J, with 16 bases between. In germline, CDR1 is SGDLS, CDR2 YYNGEE. CDR3 coding DNA: TGTGCCAGCAGCGCCGGGACCCTGGCCCCCAATGAGCAGTTCTTC. This sequence encodes CASSAGTLAPNEQFF. Combining the CDR3 with reference TRBV9 and TRBJ2-1 gives the whole variable domain DSGVTQTPKHLITATGQRVTLRCSPRSGDLSVYWYQQSLDQGLQFLIQYYNGEERAKGNILERFSAQQFPDLHSELNLSSLELGDSALYFCASSAGTLAPNEQFFGPGTRLTVL.

This chain links TRBV4-3 with TRBJ2-3; TRBD1 agrees at 7 bases. The CDR3 consists of 17 residues. With 1 base clipped from V and 0 bases from J, the junction kept 7 bases outside the gene matches. From germline, CDR1 is LGHNA and CDR2 YSLEER. CDR3 sequence: CASSQGGGLGSTDTQYF. CDR3 DNA sequence: TGCGCCAGCAGCCAAGGAGGGGGCCTTGGGAGCACAGATACGCAGTATTTT.

This clonotype occurred a few times. The chain employs TRBV28 and TRBJ2-2; weak D call: TRBD1 (6 bases). CDR1 and CDR2 (germline): MDHEN, SYDVKM. The CDR3 covers 15 residues. Trimming stripped 7 bases from V and 0 bases from J, with 12 bases between. The CDR3 bases are TGTGCCAGCACCAGGGACAACCCGAACACCGGGGAGCTGTTTTTT. Amino acids: CASTRDNPNTGELFF.

This clonotype was counted between two and nine times. The chain has TRBV25-1 and TRBJ1-2; TRBD1 might be the D (5 bases). The CDR3 is made up of 14 amino acids. Looked up from germline, CDR1 is MGHDK and CDR2 is SYGVNS. V lost 1 base to trimming and J lost 7 bases, with 13 bases between them. This CDR3 is CASSEWGDVRGYTF. The CDR3 DNA reads as TGTGCCAGCAGTGAATGGGGGGATGTACGTGGCTACACCTTC.

There are a few counts of this clonotype. The chain is built from TRBV20-1 and TRBJ2-3; D tentatively fits TRBD1 or TRBD2 (5 bases each). V was shortened by 3 bases and J by 8 bases, with 21 bases between the two germline ends. This CDR3 contains 15 residues. Germline V gene sequence: CDR1 DFQATT, CDR2 SNEGSKA (reference sequence). The CDR3 here is CSASGSGTAVGTQYF. CDR3 DNA: TGCAGTGCTAGTGGGTCCGGGACGGCGGTTGGTACGCAGTATTTT.

This chain connects TRBV6-1 to TRBJ2-2, with TRBD2 as a possible D gene (6 bases). CDR3 length equals 14 residues. Germline CDR1 MNHNS, CDR2 SASEGT. V dropped 6 bases and J dropped 7 bases, with 15 bases sitting between them. The CDR3 sequence: CASRREPANGELFF. CDR3 coding DNA: TGTGCCAGCAGACGGGAGCCGGCGAACGGGGAGCTGTTTTTT.

This clonotype was detected a few times. The chain couples TRBV12-3 or TRBV12-4 to TRBJ1-5; no reliable D call. The V end was cut by 6 bases, the J end by 1 base, with 10 bases between. CDR3 length: 14 amino acids. The CDR3 coding sequence is TGTGCCAGCAGCTTGGCGAGAAGCAATCAGCCCCAGCATTTT. This translates into CASSLARSNQPQHF.

The rearrangement links TRBV24-1 to TRBJ2-2, with 8 bases aligning to TRBD2. CDR3 size: 16 residues. Losses at the gene ends were 0 bases for V and 3 bases for J; bases not matched to a gene: 2. CDR1 is KGHDR and CDR2 is SFDVKD in the germline V gene. This chain's CDR3 is CATSDLEREYTGELFF. CDR3 sequence (DNA): TGTGCCACCAGTGATTTGGAGCGGGAGTACACCGGGGAGCTGTTTTTT.

V is TRBV6-5 and J is TRBJ1-2; D remains unclear. The CDR3 covers 15 residues. V lost 2 bases, J lost 0 bases, and 10 bases lay in between. Germline assignment: CDR1 MNHEY and CDR2 SVGAGI. The CDR3 DNA follows: TGTGCCAGCAGTTACGGCGGGCAGCCTAACTATGGCTACACCTTC. This codes for CASSYGGQPNYGYTF.

This clonotype appeared a few times. The chain joins TRBV5-1 to TRBJ2-7, with TRBD1 matching over 7 bases. This CDR3 is 13 amino acids long. In germline, CDR1 is SGHRS, CDR2 YFSETQ. V lost 4 bases to trimming and J lost 5 bases; unmatched junction nucleotides: 6. CDR3 nucleotides: TGCGCCAGCAGCCCGATAACAGGGGACGAGCAGTACTTC. This translates into CASSPITGDEQYF.

This chain joins TRBV20-1 and TRBJ1-4; D is unclear. The length of the CDR3 is 12 residues. V lost 5 bases to trimming and J lost 8 bases, with 12 bases between them. CDR1 and CDR2 from the germline V gene are DFQATT and SNEGSKA (reference sequence). The CDR3 sequence: CSAVPTGEKLFF. CDR3 DNA sequence: TGCAGTGCTGTACCCACTGGGGAAAAACTGTTTTTT.

At least ten counts were recorded for this clonotype. The rearrangement uses TRBV20-1 and TRBJ2-3, with TRBD2 matching over 9 bases. This CDR3 has 15 residues. Germline V lookup: CDR1 DFQATT, CDR2 SNEGSKA (reference sequence). Trimming removed 6 bases from V and 1 base from J; junction bases left unmatched: 8. CDR3 residues: CSARGSGGRTDTQYF. DNA of the CDR3: TGCAGTGCCAGGGGTAGCGGGGGACGCACAGATACGCAGTATTTT.

This clonotype was counted only a few times. The V and J genes are TRBV18 and TRBJ1-1, with D maybe TRBD1 (6 bases). The CDR3 is 15 residues long. The V and J ends lost 3 bases and 4 bases respectively, with 15 bases between them. Germline V lookup: CDR1 KGHSH, CDR2 LQKENI. The chain's CDR3 is CASSPLGQTGTEAFF. In DNA, the CDR3 is TGTGCCAGCTCACCCCTCGGACAGACGGGCACTGAAGCTTTCTTT.

This clonotype was counted at least ten times. The chain has TRBV12-3 or TRBV12-4 and TRBJ1-4; tentative D call: TRBD1 (6 bases). V was clipped by 6 bases and J by 2 bases, with 10 bases between them. This CDR3 spans 14 amino acids. CDR3 DNA: TGTGCCAGCAGCAGGGGAGCCACTAATGAAAAACTGTTTTTT. It is translated as CASSRGATNEKLFF.